Listed below are T cell receptor beta chains from one sample, sequenced in a study of shared clonotypes between healthy human individuals. Sequencing was performed with immunoSEQ multiplex PCR; in TCRdb, only in-frame clones are kept and a portion is missing. Of more than 1 million clones listed, approximately 78% are singletons. Sequenced material: memory CD4+ T cells from PBMCs. The receptors shown here come from a man in his late teens or twenties in good health. Some clones in this sample may be carry-over from other donors' samples. Both conserved end residues are part of each CDR3. D genes are given only for firm matches. Size tells how often a clone was seen (once, few, many) or the class of an expanded clone, and some rows leave it out.

>.|.|TRBV10-2|TRBJ2-7
TGCGCCAGCGCGGGGTCTGGGTACGAGCAGTACTTC
CASAGSGYEQYF
>few|TRBD2|TRBV5-1|TRBJ2-3
TGCGCCAGCAGCCTTGGACAGGGACTAGCGGGAGTGCGGACAGATACGCAGTATTTT
CASSLGQGLAGVRTDTQYF
>.|.|TRBV6-5|TRBJ1-2
TGTGCCAGCAGCGACGGGGGGGGCAATTATTATGGCTACACCTTC
CASSDGGGNYYGYTF
>.|TRBD1|TRBV27|TRBJ2-1
TGTGCCAGCAGACAACAAGGGACAGGGAGAGAACCCTACAATGAGCAGTTCTTC
CASRQQGTGREPYNEQFF
>.|.|TRBV2|TRBJ2-5
TGTGCCAGCAGGGCCCTGGGGGGGGGCGCGGGAGAGACCCAGTACTTC
CASRALGGGAGETQYF
>few|TRBD1|TRBV28|TRBJ1-2
TGTGCCAGCAGTTACCCCGGGACAGGGGTCATCAACTATGGCTACACCTTC
CASSYPGTGVINYGYTF
>few|TRBD1|TRBV5-4|TRBJ1-1
TGTGCCAGCAGCCGACAGGGGTCCTTTGAAGCTTTCTTT
CASSRQGSFEAFF
>few|.|TRBV28|TRBJ1-2
TGTGCCAGCAGTTTGAGGAACTATGGCTACACCTTC
CASSLRNYGYTF
>.|.|TRBV2|TRBJ1-5
TGTGCCAGCAGTGGAAACTTTCAGCCCCAGCATTTT
CASSGNFQPQHF
>once|.|TRBV4-2|TRBJ2-7
TGTGCCAGCAGCCTGGGGGGCGGGATCGGCCCCTACGAGCAGTACTTC
CASSLGGGIGPYEQYF
>.|.|TRBV30|TRBJ2-7
TGTGCCTGGAGCGGACAGTTAGAGCAGTACTTC
CAWSGQLEQYF
>once|.|TRBV19|TRBJ2-1
TGTGCCAGTAGTATTTACAATGAGCAGTTCTTC
CASSIYNEQFF
>.|TRBD2|TRBV5-1|TRBJ2-1
TGCGCCAGCAGCTTGGGACTAGCGGGAGGGACTGTAAATGAGCAGTTCTTC
CASSLGLAGGTVNEQFF
>.|TRBD1|TRBV6-1|TRBJ1-1
TGTGCCAGCAGGGGACAGCTCATGAACACTGAAGCTTTCTTT
CASRGQLMNTEAFF
>.|.|TRBV4-1|TRBJ1-1
TGCGCCAGCAGCCAAGGACGATACGGGAACACTGAAGCTTTCTTT
CASSQGRYGNTEAFF
>.|.|TRBV6-5|TRBJ2-1
TGTGCCAGCAGTTACTCGCGGTCCTACAATGAGCAGTTCTTC
CASSYSRSYNEQFF
>.|TRBD2|TRBV6-4|TRBJ2-3
TGTGCCAGCCGACAGAGCGGGAGTCGGACAGATACGCAGTATTTT
CASRQSGSRTDTQYF
>.|TRBD2|TRBV7-2|TRBJ2-7
TGTGCCAGCAGCTTAGGTACAGCGGGAGGGCCGAGAGGGTACGAGCAGTACTTC
CASSLGTAGGPRGYEQYF
>once|.|TRBV7-2|TRBJ2-1
TGTGCCAGCAGCCGGGGCTACAATGAGCAGTTCTTC
CASSRGYNEQFF
>few|TRBD2|TRBV6-6|TRBJ2-7
TGTGCCAGCAGTTATCTTCCGCTAGCGGGAGACGAGCAGTACTTC
CASSYLPLAGDEQYF
>.|.|TRBV19|TRBJ2-5
TGTGCCAGTACAGGGGCAACCGGCCAAGAGACCCAGTACTTC
CASTGATGQETQYF
>.|.|TRBV25-1|TRBJ1-2
TGTGCCAGCAGTCGGGACTCGGGGGGCATCGGTGGCTACACCTTC
CASSRDSGGIGGYTF
>.|TRBD1|TRBV19|TRBJ2-3
TGTGCCAGTAGTATGTGGGCCAGGGGGTGGAGCACAGATACGCAGTATTTT
CASSMWARGWSTDTQYF
>.|.|TRBV7-9|TRBJ2-5
TGTGCCAGCAGCCCATACCAAGAGACCCAGTACTTC
CASSPYQETQYF
>.|.|TRBV18|TRBJ2-5
TGTGCCAGCTCACCCTCTTCGTATACCAACCAAGAGACCCAGTACTTC
CASSPSSYTNQETQYF
>few|.|TRBV4-1|TRBJ2-2
TGCGCCAGCAGCCAAGGGAGGCAGGGACCAAACACCGGGGAGCTGTTTTTT
CASSQGRQGPNTGELFF
>.|.|TRBV14|TRBJ2-2
TGTGCCAGCAGCCATCACGACAGCCCCACCGGGGAGCTGTTTTTT
CASSHHDSPTGELFF
>.|TRBD2|TRBV5-6|TRBJ2-1
TGTGCCAGCAGCCCATATGTACTAGCGGGAGCAGATGAGCAGTTCTTC
CASSPYVLAGADEQFF
>.|TRBD2|TRBV5-1|TRBJ2-1
TGCGCCAGCCTGGTTAGCGGGAGTGGTGATGAGCAGTTCTTC
CASLVSGSGDEQFF
>.|.|TRBV5-1|TRBJ2-5
TGCGCCAGCAGCCAAGGGGAGACCCAGTACTTC
CASSQGETQYF
>.|.|TRBV25-1|TRBJ2-7
TGTGCCAGCAGCACCAGCCGGGGGCCAACCTACGAGCAGTACTTC
CASSTSRGPTYEQYF
>.|.|TRBV6-1|TRBJ2-1
TGTGCCAGCAGGCAGTGGCTTGAGTCCTACAATGAGCAGTTCTTC
CASRQWLESYNEQFF
>.|TRBD1|TRBV30|TRBJ2-3
TGTGCCTGGCAAAGGGGGCGGGTTGCAGATACGCAGTATTTT
CAWQRGRVADTQYF
>few|TRBD1|TRBV18|TRBJ1-3
TGTGCCAGCTCACCAAGTGGGACAGACGGAAACACCATATATTTT
CASSPSGTDGNTIYF
>.|.|TRBV9|TRBJ2-2
TGTGCCAGCAGCGTCGGGACGGCGATAAGCGCCGGGGAGCTGTTTTTT
CASSVGTAISAGELFF
>.|.|TRBV6-6|TRBJ2-1
TGTGCCAGCACCCACCCCCAAGGTCGGGAGCAGTTCTTC
CASTHPQGREQFF
>.|.|TRBV7-3|TRBJ2-1
TGTGCCAGCAGCTTAATCCCCGGACACAATGAACAGTTCTTC
CASSLIPGHNEQFF
>.|TRBD1|TRBV5-1|TRBJ2-7
TGCGCCAGCAGCTTGGGGGGGACAGGGGGCCGAGAGCAGTACTTC
CASSLGGTGGREQYF
>.|.|TRBV5-1|TRBJ2-1
TGCGCCAGCAGCTTGTCCCCCCCCGGGGATGAGCAGTTCTTC
CASSLSPPGDEQFF
>.|.|TRBV12-1|TRBJ1-2
TGTGCCAGCAGCTCTGAGACAGGGGGCTATGGCTACACCTTC
CASSSETGGYGYTF
>.|.|TRBV5-1|TRBJ2-5
TGCGCCAGCAGCTCGGGGGACGTTGGGTACCAAGAGACCCAGTACTTC
CASSSGDVGYQETQYF
>once|.|TRBV30|TRBJ2-2
TGTGCCTGGAGTGTCAGGGTGGGCACCGGGGAGCTGTTTTTT
CAWSVRVGTGELFF
>.|.|TRBV6-7|TRBJ2-4
TGTGCCAGCAGCCCCGAGGGTCGGAGATGGGCCAAAAACATTCAGTACTTC
CASSPEGRRWAKNIQYF
>.|.|TRBV6-5|TRBJ1-4
TGTGCCAGCACCTACGGGACAGAAAAACTGTTTTTT
CASTYGTEKLFF
>.|TRBD1|TRBV28|TRBJ1-4
TGTGCCAGCAGTTTTTTGGGGACAGCCTATAATGAAAAACTGTTTTTT
CASSFLGTAYNEKLFF
>.|TRBD1|TRBV19|TRBJ1-5
TGTGCCAGTAGTTTTCTAGCGACAGGGTATAGCAATCAGCCCCAGCATTTT
CASSFLATGYSNQPQHF
>.|TRBD2|TRBV7-8|TRBJ2-1
TGTGCCAGCAACGCTTATGGGAGGGGGGGACTAGCGGTTTACAATGAGCAGTTCTTC
CASNAYGRGGLAVYNEQFF
>.|.|TRBV19|TRBJ2-5
TGTGCCAGTAGTGCCCAACAGACATCAGGCCAGTACTTC
CASSAQQTSGQYF
>once|TRBD2|TRBV5-4|TRBJ2-7
TGTGCCAGCAGCTTCGGCGGGGGTGGCGGGGACGAGCAGTACTTC
CASSFGGGGGDEQYF
>.|.|TRBV9|TRBJ2-1
TGTGCCAGCAGCGTAGGGGTAGCGGTAAACAATGAGCAGTTCTTC
CASSVGVAVNNEQFF
>once|TRBD2|TRBV7-2|TRBJ2-5
TGTGCCAGCAGCTTATTTCGCGCGGGAGGCCAAGAGACCCAGTACTTC
CASSLFRAGGQETQYF
>.|TRBD2|TRBV29-1|TRBJ2-5
TGCAGCGTTAATATAGCGGGAACGAAGACCCAGTACTTC
CSVNIAGTKTQYF
>few|TRBD2|TRBV7-2|TRBJ2-7
TGTGCCAGCAGCCCGACTAGCGGATACGAGCAGTACTTC
CASSPTSGYEQYF
>.|TRBD1|TRBV5-4|TRBJ2-3
TGTGCCAGCAGCTTCTGGGACAGGGGTACAGATACGCAGTATTTT
CASSFWDRGTDTQYF
>.|.|TRBV9|TRBJ1-1
TGTGCCAGCAGCCCTCACTTGGGGCCCAACACTGAAGCTTTCTTT
CASSPHLGPNTEAFF